This T cell receptor (beta chain) appears in the sequencing data of a study of blood T cell repertoires in COVID-19. Germline lookup yields CDR1 SNHLY and CDR2 FYNNEI. V dropped 2 bases and J dropped 7 bases, with 27 bases sitting between them. The length of the CDR3 is 19 residues. This clone was seen once. Clones were read by immunoSEQ multiplex PCR, and TCRdb kept only the in-frame ones, dropping some. The sample shows more than 150,000 clones, roughly 80% of them seen only once. This chain connects TRBV2 to TRBJ2-1, with a possible D match to TRBD1 (5 bases). The sample comprised peripheral blood. This TCR was recovered from a middle-aged woman with acute or convalescent COVID-19. Here the CDR3 DNA reads TGTGCCAGCAGTGAACTACCAGGGCGGTTCCTCGGAGTTAGAAATGAGCAGTTCTTC. Its translation: CASSELPGRFLGVRNEQFF.